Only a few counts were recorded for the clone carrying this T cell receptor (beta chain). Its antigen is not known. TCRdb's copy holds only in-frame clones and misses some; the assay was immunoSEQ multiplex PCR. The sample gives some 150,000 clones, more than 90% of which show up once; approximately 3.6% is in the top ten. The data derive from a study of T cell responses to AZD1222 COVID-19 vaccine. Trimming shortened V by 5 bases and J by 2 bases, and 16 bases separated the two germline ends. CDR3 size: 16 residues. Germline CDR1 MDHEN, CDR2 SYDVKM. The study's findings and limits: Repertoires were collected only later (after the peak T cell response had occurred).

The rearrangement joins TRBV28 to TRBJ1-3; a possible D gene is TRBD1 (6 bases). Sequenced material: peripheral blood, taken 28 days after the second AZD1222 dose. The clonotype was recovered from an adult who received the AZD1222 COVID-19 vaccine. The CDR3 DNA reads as TGTGCCAGCAGTATTTACACAGGGACCGCTGGAAACACCATATATTTT. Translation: CASSIYTGTAGNTIYF. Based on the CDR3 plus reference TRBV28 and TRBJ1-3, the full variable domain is DVKVTQSSRYLVKRTGEKVFLECVQDMDHENMFWYRQDPGLGLRLIYFSYDVKMKEKGDIPEGYSVSREKKERFSLILESASTNQTSMYLCASSIYTGTAGNTIYFGEGSWLTVV.